These T cell receptor beta chains were read from a single sample in a study of identifying expanded T cells in peripheral blood. TCRdb keeps only in-frame clones here, not all; method: immunoSEQ multiplex PCR. The sample comprises 80,000 or so clones, about four fifths of which are singletons, and 18% rests with the top ten. Sequenced input: blood. The receptors originated from a person aged 18-70 years in good health. Both conserved end residues are part of each CDR3. Fields, in order: V gene, clone size, D gene, J gene, CDR3 protein, CDR3 DNA. A D gene is named only where the DNA matches it firmly. Not all rows give a size; the values are once, few, many and, for expanded clones, a class.

v_call: TRBV6-9; clone_size: .; d_call: .; j_call: TRBJ1-1; cdr3_aa: CASSPNRGEGNTEAFF; cdr3_nt: TGTGCCAGCAGCCCCAACCGGGGGGAGGGGAACACTGAAGCTTTCTTT
v_call: TRBV2; clone_size: .; d_call: TRBD2; j_call: TRBJ2-7; cdr3_aa: CASSGLAGVEQYF; cdr3_nt: TGTGCCAGCAGCGGACTAGCGGGAGTCGAGCAGTACTTC
v_call: TRBV27; clone_size: .; d_call: .; j_call: TRBJ2-7; cdr3_aa: CASSWEKLSYEQYF; cdr3_nt: TGTGCCAGCAGTTGGGAGAAACTCTCCTACGAGCAGTACTTC
v_call: TRBV6-1; clone_size: .; d_call: .; j_call: TRBJ2-7; cdr3_aa: CASREDPLRNYEQYF; cdr3_nt: TGTGCCAGCAGGGAGGATCCACTAAGGAACTACGAGCAGTACTTC
v_call: TRBV7-8; clone_size: .; d_call: TRBD1; j_call: TRBJ2-2; cdr3_aa: CASSLGQSFTGELFF; cdr3_nt: TGTGCCAGCAGCTTGGGACAGAGTTTTACCGGGGAGCTGTTTTTT
v_call: TRBV19; clone_size: few; d_call: TRBD2; j_call: TRBJ2-1; cdr3_aa: CASSRGLAGNNEQFF; cdr3_nt: TGTGCCAGTAGTAGGGGACTAGCGGGAAACAATGAGCAGTTCTTC
v_call: TRBV14; clone_size: .; d_call: .; j_call: TRBJ2-3; cdr3_aa: CASSSSRSTDTQYF; cdr3_nt: TGTGCCAGCAGTTCTAGCCGCAGCACAGATACGCAGTATTTT
v_call: TRBV10-3; clone_size: few; d_call: TRBD2; j_call: TRBJ2-1; cdr3_aa: CAISRTSGHEASSYNEQFF; cdr3_nt: TGTGCCATCAGCAGGACTAGCGGGCATGAAGCGAGCTCCTACAATGAGCAGTTCTTC
v_call: TRBV28; clone_size: .; d_call: .; j_call: TRBJ1-1; cdr3_aa: CASSTGGDSRNTEAFF; cdr3_nt: TGTGCCAGCAGTACTGGTGGTGACAGCAGAAACACTGAAGCTTTCTTT
v_call: TRBV20-1; clone_size: .; d_call: .; j_call: TRBJ1-2; cdr3_aa: CSALRQGGYTF; cdr3_nt: TGCAGTGCTCTGCGCCAGGGGGGCTACACCTTC